This T cell receptor (beta chain) was identified during a study of T cell changes during pregnancy in multiple sclerosis. The repertoire was sequenced with immunoSEQ multiplex PCR; TCRdb's copy has only in-frame clones and lacks some. The table shows 100,000 to 150,000 clones, with 93% occurring only once. Deletions cut 2 bases from V and 12 bases from J, with 10 bases between. The CDR3 has 12 residues. The germline V gene encodes CDR1 WSHSY and CDR2 SAAADI. The sample in question was peripheral blood, obtained before pregnancy. This rearrangement joins TRBV10-2 to TRBJ1-4; tentative D call: TRBD1 (5 bases). This receptor was identified in a female donor with multiple sclerosis, enrolled in a pregnancy study. The CDR3 loop reads CASSESRGELFF. DNA for the CDR3: TGCGCCAGCAGTGAGAGTCGGGGGGAACTGTTTTTT.